One and the same sample provided the 29 T cell receptor beta chains below, sequenced in a study of PD-1 blockade in classical Hodgkin lymphoma. The method was immunoSEQ multiplex PCR; TCRdb's version includes in-frame clones alone and lacks a portion of them. Of roughly 70,000 clones listed, approximately 93% were seen once; the top ten hold around 2.5%. The time point is: newly diagnosed, previously untreated cHL patient sample. The specimen sequenced was peripheral blood mononuclear cells (PBMCs). All receptors derive from a human donor with classical Hodgkin lymphoma.

The chain links TRBV5-4 to TRBJ2-1; perhaps TRBD2 as D (6 bases). V shed 3 bases and J shed 5 bases, with 9 bases lying between them. The CDR3 is 13 residues long. From germline, CDR1 is SGHNT and CDR2 YYREEE (reference sequence). The CDR3 DNA reads TGTGCCAGCAGCTCAACTAGCCACAATGAGCAGTTCTTC. Translating gives CASSSTSHNEQFF.

V usage is TRBV5-1 and J usage is TRBJ2-2, with D maybe TRBD2 (6 bases). There are 14 residues in the CDR3. V was cut by 0 bases and J by 6 bases, with 9 bases left in between. Germline V lookup: CDR1 SGHRS, CDR2 YFSETQ. The CDR3 DNA is TGCGCCAGCAGCTTGGCCGGGGGTCCCGGGGAGCTGTTTTTT. It is translated as CASSLAGGPGELFF.

The table lists this clone with a few counts. The chain combines TRBV25-1 with TRBJ1-6; D unclear. Germline values: CDR1 MGHDK, CDR2 SYGVNS. V was shortened by 1 base and J by 7 bases, with 11 bases between the two germline ends. The CDR3 loop spans 15 amino acids. CDR3 protein: CASSEWAQVNSPLHF. The CDR3 bases are TGTGCCAGCAGTGAATGGGCGCAGGTGAATTCACCCCTCCACTTT.

V and J are TRBV6-6 and TRBJ1-1; no definite D call. The length of the CDR3 is 16 residues. Per the germline V gene, CDR1 is MNHNY and CDR2 is SVGAGI (reference sequence). Trimming took off 4 bases at V and 1 base at J, with 16 bases between the two ends. CDR3 nucleotides: TGTGCCAGCAGTTCTCCCGGGGAGTTTTCGAACACTGAAGCTTTCTTT. Amino acid sequence: CASSSPGEFSNTEAFF.

The chain recombines TRBV15 with TRBJ2-5; 9 bases agree with TRBD1. Germline V lookup: CDR1 LNHNV, CDR2 YYDKDF (reference sequence). V was clipped by 1 base and J by 5 bases; unmatched bases: 5. The CDR3 contains 15 residues. CDR3 sequence: CATSRGVDRGETQYF. Written as DNA, the CDR3 is TGTGCCACCAGCAGAGGGGTAGACAGGGGGGAGACCCAGTACTTC. The full variable domain, in which reference TRBV15 and TRBJ2-5 provide the parts outside the CDR3, is DAMVIQNPRYQVTQFGKPVTLSCSQTLNHNVMYWYQQKSSQAPKLLFHYYDKDFNNEADTPDNFQSRRPNTSFCFLDIRSPGLGDTAMYLCATSRGVDRGETQYFGPGTRLLVL.

A remark on this clone: At the DNA level, this CDR3 is encoded by other sequences in the same sample as well. The chain is built from TRBV29-1 and TRBJ1-4; D perhaps matches TRBD1 (6 bases). V lost 6 bases and J lost 4, with 9 bases in between. The CDR3 is 12 residues long. Germline values: CDR1 SQVTM, CDR2 ANQGSEA. CDR3 residues: CSVGQINEKLFF. The CDR3 coding sequence is TGCAGCGTAGGACAGATTAATGAAAAACTGTTTTTT.

This clone was picked up one time. Written as DNA, the CDR3 is TGTGCCAGCAGCTCCTACCTCCCGACCCAGGGAGGAAACACCATATATTTT. Protein product: CASSSYLPTQGGNTIYF. The chain uses TRBV11-2 and TRBJ1-3; a weak D match, TRBD1 (5 bases). This CDR3 comprises 17 residues. CDR1 is SGHAT, CDR2 FQNNGV, per germline. The V end was cut by 4 bases, the J end by 4 bases, with 20 bases between. The full variable domain, in which reference TRBV11-2 and TRBJ1-3 provide the parts outside the CDR3, is EAGVAQSPRYKIIEKRQSVAFWCNPISGHATLYWYQQILGQGPKLLIQFQNNGVVDDSQLPKDRFSAERLKGVDSTLKIQPAKLEDSAVYLCASSSYLPTQGGNTIYFGEGSWLTVV.

The chain carries TRBV6-5 and TRBJ2-3; 9 nucleotides align to TRBD1. This CDR3 spans 15 amino acids. CDR1 is MNHEY, CDR2 SVGAGI, per germline. Trimming took 6 bases from V and 1 from J; bases not matched to a gene: 5. In DNA, the CDR3 is TGTGCCAGCAGGGGGACAGGGCTTGGCACAGATACGCAGTATTTT. Translated, it gives CASRGTGLGTDTQYF.

The chain combines TRBV5-6 with TRBJ2-7, with TRBD1 as a possible D gene (6 bases). This CDR3 comprises 15 residues. Deletions cut 2 bases from V and 3 bases from J, with 15 bases between. CDR1 is SGHDT and CDR2 is YYEEEE in the germline V gene. CDR3 sequence: CASSFGQSIHYEQYF. The CDR3 nucleotides read TGTGCCAGCAGCTTCGGACAGTCTATTCACTACGAGCAGTACTTC.

The chain uses TRBV5-1 and TRBJ1-1; D might be TRBD1 (6 bases). The CDR3 runs to 16 residues. V dropped 0 bases and J dropped 1 base, with 13 bases sitting between them. The germline CDR1 and CDR2 sequences are SGHRS and YFSETQ. CDR3 amino acids: CASSLGPGAQNTEAFF. As DNA, the CDR3 is TGCGCCAGCAGCTTGGGTCCGGGGGCGCAGAACACTGAAGCTTTCTTT.

The chain carries TRBV7-7 and TRBJ2-2, with 9 bases matching TRBD1. CDR1 SSHAT and CDR2 FNYEAQ come from the germline V gene (reference sequence). The V gene end was trimmed by 5 bases and the J gene end by 6 bases; junction bases not matched to a gene: 13. The CDR3 is made up of 17 amino acids. The chain's CDR3 is CASSPLRGQGGSGELFF. Written as DNA, the CDR3 is TGTGCCAGCAGCCCTCTCCGGGGACAGGGTGGTTCCGGGGAGCTGTTTTTT.

V gene TRBV5-4 combines with J gene TRBJ2-2; 7 positions match TRBD1. Germline V gene sequence: CDR1 SGHNT, CDR2 YYREEE (reference sequence). This CDR3 has 17 amino acids. V was pared by 5 bases and J by 7 bases, with 17 bases of the junction left unmatched. CDR3 nucleotides: TGTGCCAGCAGTCCCCCCCCGGACAGGAGGATGGGCGGGGAGCTGTTTTTT. It encodes CASSPPPDRRMGGELFF. Complete variable domain (other parts from reference TRBV5-4 and TRBJ2-2): ETGVTQSPTHLIKTRGQQVTLRCSSQSGHNTVSWYQQALGQGPQFIFQYYREEENGRGNFPPRFSGLQFPNYSSELNVNALELDDSALYLCASSPPPDRRMGGELFFGEGSRLTVL.

The J gene is TRBJ1-1, the V gene TRBV11-2; tentative D call: TRBD1 (5 bases). V lost 5 bases and J 7 bases, leaving 14 bases between the germline ends. The CDR3 is 13 residues long. Germline V gives CDR1 SGHAT, CDR2 FQNNGV. The CDR3 DNA reads TGTGCCAGCAGCCGTCAAATCGGGGGTGAAGCTTTCTTT. This sequence encodes CASSRQIGGEAFF.

This clone was counted a few times. The V and J genes are TRBV7-8 and TRBJ2-7, with a weak D call TRBD2 (6 bases). Germline V gives CDR1 SGHVS, CDR2 FQNEAQ. CDR3 length equals 15 residues. The V end lost 8 bases, the J end lost 1 base, and 18 bases lay between the germline ends. Here the CDR3 DNA reads TGTGCCAGCGCGAGGCTAAACGGGGGATCCTACGAGCAGTACTTC. It codes for CASARLNGGSYEQYF.

This chain connects TRBV10-3 to TRBJ2-5; 9 bases match TRBD1. With 10 bases clipped from V and 5 bases from J, the junction kept 11 bases outside the gene matches. Germline V gene lookup returns CDR1 ENHRY and CDR2 SYGVKD. The CDR3 contains 14 residues. In DNA, the CDR3 is TGTGCCACCAGCAGTGGACAGGGGAGGGAGACCCAGTACTTC. Its protein product is CATSSGQGRETQYF.

The genes are TRBV28 and TRBJ2-7; D is possibly TRBD1 or TRBD2 (5 bases each). Trimming pared 5 bases from V and 3 bases from J, leaving 11 bases between. The CDR3 sequence is 13 residues long. Germline V gene sequence: CDR1 MDHEN, CDR2 SYDVKM. CDR3: CASSGGTFYEQYF. The CDR3 coding sequence is TGTGCCAGCAGTGGGGGAACCTTCTACGAGCAGTACTTC. Together with reference TRBV28 and TRBJ2-7, the CDR3 gives the full variable domain: DVKVTQSSRYLVKRTGEKVFLECVQDMDHENMFWYRQDPGLGLRLIYFSYDVKMKEKGDIPEGYSVSREKKERFSLILESASTNQTSMYLCASSGGTFYEQYFGPGTRLTVT.

The chain carries TRBV28 and TRBJ2-5; D is uncertain. The CDR3 extends over 13 amino acids. V was pared by 2 bases and J by 4 bases, with 8 bases between. Germline-derived CDR1 and CDR2 are MDHEN and SYDVKM. The CDR3 protein is CASSLKVPETQYF. In nucleotides, the CDR3 is TGTGCCAGCAGTTTAAAGGTTCCAGAGACCCAGTACTTC.

The J gene is TRBJ2-5, the V gene TRBV19; D uncertain. CDR1 is LNHDA, CDR2 SQIVND, per germline (reference sequence). Trimming removed 1 base at V and 5 bases at J, with 17 bases between. The CDR3 covers 16 residues. For the CDR3, the DNA is TGTGCCAGTAGTATAGGGGTTGCTCCCTCTTCCGAGACCCAGTACTTC. Translation: CASSIGVAPSSETQYF.

The chain links TRBV6-5 to TRBJ1-3; D not certain. CDR1 and CDR2 (germline): MNHEY, SVGAGI. V lost 8 bases and J lost 0, with 14 bases in between. The CDR3 is 15 amino acids. This CDR3 reads CASRTVGDSGNTIYF. The CDR3 DNA reads as TGTGCCAGCCGGACTGTTGGGGACTCTGGAAACACCATATATTTT.

This clone showed up just once. The J gene is TRBJ1-5, the V gene TRBV21-1. TRBV21-1 represents a pseudogene. The length of the CDR3 is 15 residues. This chain's CDR3 is CASSKVGGTDQPQHF. In DNA form, the CDR3 reads TGTGCCAGCAGCAAAGTGGGGGGGACGGATCAGCCCCAGCATTTT.

The chain joins TRBV19 to TRBJ1-1; 9 bases align to TRBD1. Germline V gene lookup returns CDR1 LNHDA and CDR2 SQIVND (reference sequence). The CDR3 runs to 14 residues. After removal of 5 bases from V and 4 bases from J, the junction contained 5 bases not matched to a gene. CDR3 nucleotides: TGTGCCAGTAGTGTAGGACAGGGGAGCACTGAAGCTTTCTTT. This sequence encodes CASSVGQGSTEAFF.

The CDR3 protein is CASSFERGGSTDTQYF. CDR3 DNA sequence: TGTGCCAGCAGCTTCGAGCGCGGGGGGTCCACAGATACGCAGTATTTT. This sequence joins TRBV7-8 and TRBJ2-3, with TRBD2 identical over 8 bases. V gave up 3 bases and J gave up 2 bases; unmatched junction bases: 7. Germline lookup yields CDR1 SGHVS and CDR2 FQNEAQ. The CDR3 has 16 residues.

A single count supports this clone. The rearrangement joins TRBV6-1 to TRBJ1-2; unclear D gene. The V and J ends lost 1 base and 4 bases respectively, with 13 bases between them. The germline CDR1 and CDR2 sequences are MNHNS and SASEGT. This CDR3 region has 15 residues. CDR3 DNA sequence: TGTGCCAGCAGTGAAGGAACTCGGATGAGCTATGGCTACACCTTC. Amino acids: CASSEGTRMSYGYTF.

The chain combines TRBV19 with TRBJ2-6; 8 bases are shared with TRBD1. Germline V gives CDR1 LNHDA, CDR2 SQIVND (reference sequence). The CDR3 has 18 residues. Trimming at V came to 8 bases and at J to 0 bases, leaving 12 bases not matched to a gene. The CDR3 nucleotides read TGTGCCAGTGTCGGACCGGGACAGGCAAGCTCTGGGGCCAACGTCCTGACTTTC. This gives the protein CASVGPGQASSGANVLTF.

The chain carries TRBV5-1 and TRBJ2-1; D is possibly TRBD2 (5 bases). In germline, CDR1 is SGHRS, CDR2 YFSETQ. This CDR3 has 15 residues. V gave up 0 bases and J gave up 8 bases, with 15 bases separating them. For the CDR3, the DNA is TGCGCCAGCAGCTTGGGGCGGGTGGGGTTAGATGAGCAGTTCTTC. It yields the protein CASSLGRVGLDEQFF. The variable domain in full, completed from reference TRBV5-1 and TRBJ2-1, reads KAGVTQTPRYLIKTRGQQVTLSCSPISGHRSVSWYQQTPGQGLQFLFEYFSETQRNKGNFPGRFSGRQFSNSRSEMNVSTLELGDSALYLCASSLGRVGLDEQFFGPGTRLTVL.

V usage is TRBV6-5 and J usage is TRBJ1-1; the match to TRBD1 covers 11 bases. The CDR3 spans 16 residues. With V trimmed by 0 bases and J by 4 bases, 4 bases remained unmatched. From germline, CDR1 is MNHEY and CDR2 SVGAGI. CDR3 region: CASSYSKGTGGTEAFF. The CDR3 nucleotides read TGTGCCAGCAGTTACTCGAAAGGGACAGGGGGCACTGAAGCTTTCTTT.

This clone was picked up one time. The CDR3 here is CASGEATRLTDTQYF. The CDR3 DNA reads as TGTGCCAGCGGGGAGGCGACTAGGTTGACAGATACGCAGTATTTT. The rearrangement joins TRBV6-1 to TRBJ2-3; a possible D gene is TRBD2 (6 bases). V lost 8 bases and J 3 bases, leaving 18 bases between the germline ends. This CDR3 region has 15 residues. The germline V gene encodes CDR1 MNHNS and CDR2 SASEGT.

The chain couples TRBV5-4 to TRBJ2-5, with D possibly matching TRBD2 (6 bases). With 4 bases removed from V and 5 bases from J, the gap between germline ends came to 12 bases. The CDR3 consists of 13 residues. Germline V gene lookup returns CDR1 SGHNT and CDR2 YYREEE (reference sequence). CDR3 sequence (DNA): TGTGCCAGCAGCCAGTCGGGGAGGGAGACCCAGTACTTC. Translation gives CASSQSGRETQYF.

This chain connects TRBV4-1 to TRBJ2-5, with 10 bases matching TRBD2. V lost 1 base to trimming and J lost 4 bases; unmatched junction nucleotides: 15. Germline V lookup: CDR1 MGHRA, CDR2 YSYEKL. This CDR3 contains 19 residues. CDR3 sequence reads: CASSQGSSGGGFRVETQYF. The CDR3 DNA reads TGCGCCAGCAGCCAAGGTTCCAGCGGGGGGGGTTTTCGTGTAGAGACCCAGTACTTC.